Detailed here is one TCR beta chain. Its antigen is still unknown. In germline, CDR1 is SGHTA, CDR2 FQGNSA. The CDR3 is 15 residues long. V dropped 6 bases and J dropped 0; count of bases not matched to a gene: 6. These data originate in a study of cytomegalovirus exposure and HLA in healthy donors. Points from the study as a whole: Listed as cytomegalovirus-associated were more than 150 TCR beta chains.

This table comes from immunoSEQ multiplex PCR, and its TCRdb copy is limited to in-frame clones, with some not included. The sample records over 150,000 clones, 86% being singletons. This chain connects TRBV7-2 to TRBJ2-3, with 7 positions matching TRBD1. The clonotype originates from a young woman in good health and CMV-seronegative. Sequencing was performed on PBMCs. CDR3 in DNA: TGTGCCAGCAGACTGAACAGGGGCAGCACAGATACGCAGTATTTT. Translating it yields CASRLNRGSTDTQYF.